The source of this T cell receptor (beta chain) is a study of blood T cells in healthy people across ages. Findings and caveats of the study: Roughly linear age-related decline in beta diversity appeared, significant by age 40.

Regarding this clonotype: Its antigen is not identified.

Sample-barcoded 5' priming and a J-beta primer mix drove a second PCR of 7 to 11 cycles. TCRdb independently ran MiXCR on the 5' RACE reads; one entry per CDR3 protein. In the table there are around 800,000 distinct CDR3 sequences, under 30% of which are singletons. The CDR3 consists of 15 residues. CDR1 is SGHTA, CDR2 FQGNSA, per germline. The data also belong to a second study, concerning T cells of mothers and their children. From that paper: The authors used all extracted RNA for cDNA synthesis, at about 1.6 ug per 15 ul.

This clonotype was obtained from a boy younger than 18 in good health. What was sequenced was blood. V usage is TRBV7-2 and J usage is TRBJ2-7; 8 bases match TRBD2. The DNA end is more similar to TRBJ2-1, so the J call may be wrong. CDR3 sequence: CASSLGPGGLNEQFF. Written as DNA, the CDR3 is TGTGCCAGCAGCTTAGGTCCGGGGGGGTTGAATGAGCAGTTCTTC.